These T cell receptor beta chains were read from a single sample in a study of CD8+CD57+ T cells in acquired aplastic anemia. TCRdb re-called the reads through MiXCR, storing one row per CDR3 protein. Here the sample spans roughly 100,000 distinct CDR3 sequences, 55% to 70% being singletons. The sequenced sample was sorted CD4+, CD8+, or CD8+CD57+ T cells (not recorded which) from PBMCs. The origin of the receptors is a human donor with aplastic anemia. The CDR3 runs from the conserved cysteine through the conserved F or W. The order of the fields is J gene, V gene, D gene, clone size, CDR3 protein, CDR3 DNA. The D gene is left open where the match is weak. Clone size is not always given. Where it is, it says once, few, many or a class for expanded clones.

>TRBJ2-3|TRBV24-1|-|few
CATSDLSRDDTDTQYF
TGTGCCACCAGTGATTTGAGCAGGGACGACACAGATACGCAGTATTTT
>TRBJ2-5|TRBV9|-|-
CASSAPEGAEQETQYF
TGTGCCAGCAGCGCCCCCGAAGGAGCGGAGCAAGAGACCCAGTACTTC
>TRBJ1-5|TRBV7-6|-|many
CASSLSARAGNQPQHF
TGTGCCAGCAGCTTATCCGCCAGGGCGGGCAATCAGCCCCAGCATTTT
>TRBJ2-7|TRBV19|TRBD1|-
CASSTTGQGAKNEQYF
TGTGCCAGTAGTACCACGGGACAGGGGGCGAAGAACGAGCAGTACTTC
>TRBJ2-3|TRBV20-1|TRBD2|-
CSASSLAGGRTDTQYF
TGCAGTGCTAGTTCCCTAGCGGGAGGACGTACAGATACGCAGTATTTT
>TRBJ2-7|TRBV7-9|TRBD1|-
CASTTTGKGDEQYF
TGTGCCAGCACCACGACAGGGAAAGGTGACGAGCAGTACTTC
>TRBJ2-1|TRBV4-1|TRBD2|many
CASSQGLADEQFF
TGCGCCAGCAGCCAAGGACTAGCGGATGAGCAGTTCTTC
>TRBJ1-4|TRBV11-2|-|-
CASSARVATNEKLFF
TGTGCCAGCAGCGCAAGGGTAGCTACTAATGAAAAACTGTTTTTT
>TRBJ2-7|TRBV19|TRBD1|-
CASSSYRGVNEQYF
TGTGCCAGCAGCTCCTACAGGGGAGTAAACGAGCAGTACTTC
>TRBJ2-3|TRBV20-1|TRBD2|many
CSADLGTSGSGDTQYF
TGCAGTGCAGACCTCGGGACTAGCGGGAGCGGAGATACGCAGTATTTT
>TRBJ2-3|TRBV2|TRBD1|-
CASNGQVQTDTQYF
TGTGCCAGCAATGGACAGGTTCAAACAGATACGCAGTATTTT
>TRBJ1-2|TRBV5-4|-|-
CASSLETYGYTF
TGTGCCAGCAGCTTGGAGACTTATGGCTACACCTTC
>TRBJ1-2|TRBV24-1|-|-
CATSDGQTSYGYTF
TGTGCTACCAGTGACGGACAGACGTCCTATGGCTACACCTTC
>TRBJ2-3|TRBV11-1|TRBD2|-
CASSSTSGSSTDTQYF
TGTGCCAGCAGCTCTACTAGCGGTTCTAGCACAGATACGCAGTATTTT
>TRBJ1-4|TRBV11-2|-|-
CASSQSGTNRGLFF
TGTGCCAGCAGCCAATCCGGGACAAATAGAGGACTGTTTTTT
>TRBJ2-3|TRBV10-3|-|-
CAISETGSTDTQYF
TGTGCCATCAGTGAGACAGGGAGCACAGATACGCAGTATTTT
>TRBJ2-3|TRBV24-1|-|-
CATSDCPGTDTQYF
TGTGCCACCAGTGATTGTCCAGGGACAGATACGCAGTATTTT
>TRBJ2-7|TRBV20-1|-|-
CSAIRDYEQYF
TGCAGTGCTATTCGGGACTACGAGCAGTACTTC
>TRBJ2-3|TRBV2|TRBD2|-
CASSPREADTQYF
TGTGCCAGCAGTCCCCGGGAGGCAGATACGCAGTATTTT
>TRBJ2-3|TRBV29-1|-|-
CSVEGGGVDTQYF
TGCAGCGTTGAAGGGGGCGGTGTGGATACGCAGTATTTT
>TRBJ2-7|TRBV4-1|TRBD1|-
CASSQLGQEYEQYF
TGCGCCAGCAGCCAATTGGGACAGGAATACGAGCAGTACTTC
>TRBJ2-1|TRBV20-1|-|-
CSARRELYNEQFF
TGCAGTGCCAGAAGAGAACTGTACAATGAGCAGTTCTTC
>TRBJ2-5|TRBV7-2|TRBD2|-
CASRIAGGPETQYF
TGTGCCAGCAGAATAGCGGGGGGGCCAGAGACCCAGTACTTC
>TRBJ2-3|TRBV2|TRBD2|few
CASSEGTSGTDTQYF
TGTGCCAGCAGTGAAGGGACTAGCGGCACAGATACGCAGTATTTT
>TRBJ2-7|TRBV24-1|-|few
CATPPQGYF
TGTGCCACTCCCCCCCAGGGGTACTTC
>TRBJ2-3|TRBV10-3|-|-
CATGAGAQDGDTQYF
TGTGCCACCGGCGCGGGGGCGCAGGACGGAGATACGCAGTATTTT